This is a list of T cell receptor beta chains from one sample in a study of blood T cell repertoires in COVID-19. Some clones are missing from TCRdb's copy, which holds only in-frame ones; the method was immunoSEQ multiplex PCR. The sample lists a few hundred thousand clones, 83% occurring once. The sequenced material came from PBMCs or T cells enriched from blood (not recorded which). The receptors stem from a woman aged 50 to 60 who had recovered from COVID-19. CDR3s include the opening cysteine and the closing phenylalanine or tryptophan. A D gene is named only where the DNA matches it firmly. Clone size is stated in some rows and not others, as once, few, many or a class when expanded.

-	TRBV30	-	TRBJ2-2	CAWSSSNGGELFF	TGTGCCTGGAGTTCAAGTAACGGCGGGGAGCTGTTTTTT
TRBD1	TRBV10-1	-	TRBJ1-5	CASSERGQGWHQPQHF	TGCGCCAGCAGTGAGAGAGGACAGGGATGGCATCAGCCCCAGCATTTT
TRBD2	TRBV7-2	-	TRBJ2-1	CASSLVQGSGGAEQFF	TGTGCCAGCAGCTTAGTTCAGGGGAGCGGGGGTGCCGAGCAGTTCTTC
TRBD1	TRBV5-6	-	TRBJ1-2	CASSSDGTGVNGYTF	TGTGCCAGCAGCAGCGACGGGACAGGGGTCAATGGCTACACCTTC
TRBD1	TRBV18	few	TRBJ1-2	CASSPGTGGYGYTF	TGTGCCAGCTCACCAGGTACAGGGGGCTATGGCTACACCTTC
-	TRBV11-2	-	TRBJ2-5	CASRRPGGGQETQYF	TGTGCCAGCAGACGCCCCGGGGGAGGTCAAGAGACCCAGTACTTC
-	TRBV19	once	TRBJ1-3	CASSHREIVISTIYF	TGTGCCAGTTCACACAGGGAAATCGTCATAAGCACCATATATTTT
-	TRBV5-8	few	TRBJ2-7	CASSWGVLGVQYF	TGTGCCAGCAGCTGGGGGGTTCTGGGCGTGCAGTACTTC
-	TRBV4-2	-	TRBJ2-1	CASSQEGDSYNEQFF	TGTGCCAGCAGCCAAGAAGGGGATTCCTACAATGAGCAGTTCTTC
TRBD2	TRBV7-3	few	TRBJ2-2	CASSLTGTSPAGELFF	TGTGCCAGCAGCTTAACCGGGACTAGTCCTGCCGGGGAGCTGTTTTTT
-	TRBV27	-	TRBJ2-7	CASSWRPGVYGEQYF	TGTGCCAGCAGTTGGCGTCCCGGGGTTTATGGGGAGCAGTACTTC
TRBD1	TRBV7-8	-	TRBJ1-2	CASSQTNRGANYGYTF	TGTGCCAGCAGCCAAACAAACAGGGGAGCTAACTATGGCTACACCTTC
TRBD2	TRBV2	-	TRBJ2-3	CASSEAGGLDTQYF	TGTGCCAGCAGTGAGGCGGGAGGGCTAGATACGCAGTATTTT
TRBD1	TRBV7-2	-	TRBJ1-2	CASSSATGVYGYTF	TGTGCCAGCAGCTCAGCGACAGGGGTCTATGGCTACACCTTC
-	TRBV4-1	-	TRBJ1-1	CASSQDQAGLTEAFF	TGCGCCAGCAGCCAAGATCAGGCAGGGTTGACTGAAGCTTTCTTT
-	TRBV7-8	-	TRBJ1-2	CASSLSNRERGYTF	TGTGCCAGCAGCTTATCCAACAGGGAACGTGGCTACACCTTC